The 3 T cell receptor beta chains listed next were all sequenced from one sample in a study of blood T cells in healthy people across ages. Alongside a J-beta primer mix, a sample-barcoded 5' primer served in a second PCR lasting about 7 to 11 cycles. One entry per CDR3 protein, called by TCRdb with MiXCR from the 5' RACE reads. The sample has hundreds of thousands of distinct CDR3 sequences; less than 45% are singletons. Sequencing used blood. All receptors derive from a man older than 75 in good health.

The CDR3 region has the DNA TGCAGTGCTAGAATTCCGACAGGCCAAGAGACCCAGTACTTC. Residues: CSARIPTGQETQYF. This sequence joins TRBV20-1 and TRBJ2-5; TRBD1 might be the D (6 bases). V shed 2 bases and J shed 1 base, with 11 bases lying between them. The CDR3 covers 14 residues. The V gene's germline CDR1 is DFQATT and CDR2 SNEGSKA (reference sequence).

There are a few counts of this clonotype. The CDR3 is CSARDQGRPPHNYGYTF. CDR3 coding DNA: TGCAGTGCTAGGGATCAGGGCCGACCTCCTCATAACTATGGCTACACCTTC. The V call is TRBV20-1, the J call TRBJ1-2; a weak D match, TRBD1 (5 bases). This CDR3 has 17 residues. In germline, CDR1 is DFQATT, CDR2 SNEGSKA (reference sequence). V was trimmed by 3 bases and J by 1 base, leaving 21 bases between them.

Turning to this clonotype: A much more abundant neighbour one base away suggests this may be a read error. This rearrangement joins TRBV10-3 to TRBJ2-3; D unclear. CDR1 is ENHRY, CDR2 SYGVKD, per germline. The CDR3 extends over 15 amino acids. The CDR3 region is CATSGWRVSTDTQYF. DNA for the CDR3: TGTGCCACCAGTGGGTGGCGTGTAAGCACAGATACGCAGTATTTT.